The T cell receptor (beta chain) under discussion was sequenced for a study of blood T cell repertoires in COVID-19. Study details: Some COVID-19 samples were acute and others convalescent; all came from the United States, Italy and Spain.

Germline lookup yields CDR1 SGHVS and CDR2 FNYEAQ. V was cut by 5 bases and J by 7 bases, with 8 bases left in between. CDR3 size: 11 residues. In terms of age and location, participants ranged from roughly 18 to 100 years and lived in about 25 US areas. Per the authors' pipeline: Amplification of reference gene primers provided the estimated nucleated cell counts. The assay was immunoSEQ multiplex PCR, and TCRdb's table has in-frame clones only and misses some. For V, J and clone size, that table is used; D and trimming come from the DNA. The profile shows 230,000 or so clones, about 80% of them singletons.

Input material: PBMCs or T cells enriched from blood (not recorded which). J is TRBJ2-5 and V is TRBV7-6, with a tentative D call TRBD1 (6 bases). The sequence came from a man aged 45-60 years who had recovered from COVID-19. The CDR3 DNA reads as TGTGCCAGCAGCCGAGGGGGGACCCAGTACTTC. Translating gives CASSRGGTQYF.